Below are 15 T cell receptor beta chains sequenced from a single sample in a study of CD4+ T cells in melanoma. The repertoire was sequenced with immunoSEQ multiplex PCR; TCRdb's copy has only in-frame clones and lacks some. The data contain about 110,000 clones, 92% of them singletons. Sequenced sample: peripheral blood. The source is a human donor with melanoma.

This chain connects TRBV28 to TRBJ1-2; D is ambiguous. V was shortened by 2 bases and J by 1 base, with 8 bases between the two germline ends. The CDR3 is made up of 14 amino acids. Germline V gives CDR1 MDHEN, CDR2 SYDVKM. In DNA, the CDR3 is TGTGCCAGCAGTTTAGCACCCTTTAACTATGGCTACACCTTC. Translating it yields CASSLAPFNYGYTF.

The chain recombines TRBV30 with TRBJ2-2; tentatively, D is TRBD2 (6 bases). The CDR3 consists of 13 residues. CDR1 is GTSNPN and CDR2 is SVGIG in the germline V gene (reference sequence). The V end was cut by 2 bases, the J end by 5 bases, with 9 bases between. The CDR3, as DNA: TGTGCCTGGAGTACGGAGGGGACCGGGGAGCTGTTTTTT. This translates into CAWSTEGTGELFF.

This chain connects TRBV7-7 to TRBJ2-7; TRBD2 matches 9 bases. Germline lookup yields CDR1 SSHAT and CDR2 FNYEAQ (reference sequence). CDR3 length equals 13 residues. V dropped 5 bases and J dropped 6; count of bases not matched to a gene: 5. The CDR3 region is CASSLMTSGEQYF. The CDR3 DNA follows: TGTGCCAGCAGCCTCATGACTAGCGGCGAGCAGTACTTC.

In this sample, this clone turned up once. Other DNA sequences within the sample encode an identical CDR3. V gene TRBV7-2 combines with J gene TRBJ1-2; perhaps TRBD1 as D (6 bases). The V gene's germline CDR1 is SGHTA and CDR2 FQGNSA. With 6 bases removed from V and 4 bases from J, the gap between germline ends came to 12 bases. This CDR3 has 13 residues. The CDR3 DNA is TGTGCCAGCAGTGAAGGGGGGATCTATGGCTACACCTTC. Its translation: CASSEGGIYGYTF.

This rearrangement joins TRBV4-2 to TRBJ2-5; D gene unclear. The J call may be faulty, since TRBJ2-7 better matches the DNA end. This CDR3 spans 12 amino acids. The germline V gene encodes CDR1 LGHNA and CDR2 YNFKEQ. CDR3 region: CASSQPPYEQYF. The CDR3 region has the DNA TGTGCCAGCAGCCAACCTCCCTACGAGCAGTACTTC.

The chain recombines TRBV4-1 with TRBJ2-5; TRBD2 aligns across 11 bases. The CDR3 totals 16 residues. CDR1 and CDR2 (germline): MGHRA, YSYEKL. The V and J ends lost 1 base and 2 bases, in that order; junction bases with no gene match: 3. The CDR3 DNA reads TGCGCCAGCAGCCAAGCGATAGCGGGAGGGCAAGAGACCCAGTACTTC. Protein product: CASSQAIAGGQETQYF.

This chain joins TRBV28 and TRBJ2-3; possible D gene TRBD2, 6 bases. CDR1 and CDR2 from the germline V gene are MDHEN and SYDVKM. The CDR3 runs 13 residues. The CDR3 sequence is CGIQAGSTDTQYF. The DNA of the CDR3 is TGTGGGATACAAGCGGGTAGCACAGATACGCAGTATTTT.

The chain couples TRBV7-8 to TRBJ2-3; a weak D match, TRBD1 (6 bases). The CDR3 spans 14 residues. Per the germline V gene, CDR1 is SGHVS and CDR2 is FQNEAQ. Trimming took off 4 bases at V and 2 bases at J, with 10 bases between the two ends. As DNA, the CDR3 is TGTGCCAGCAGCTCTGGACAGCACACAGATACGCAGTATTTT. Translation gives CASSSGQHTDTQYF.

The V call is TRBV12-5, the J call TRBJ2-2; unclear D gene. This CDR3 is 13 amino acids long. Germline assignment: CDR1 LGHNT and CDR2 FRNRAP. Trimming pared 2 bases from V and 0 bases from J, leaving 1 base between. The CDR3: CASGLTNTGELFF. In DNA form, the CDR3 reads TGTGCTAGTGGTTTGACGAACACCGGGGAGCTGTTTTTT.

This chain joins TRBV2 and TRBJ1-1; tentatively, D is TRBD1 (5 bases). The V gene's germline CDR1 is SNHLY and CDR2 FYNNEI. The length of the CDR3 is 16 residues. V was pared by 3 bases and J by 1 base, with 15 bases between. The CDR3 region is CASSDGVKGTNTEAFF. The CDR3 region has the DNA TGTGCCAGCAGTGACGGTGTAAAGGGGACGAACACTGAAGCTTTCTTT.

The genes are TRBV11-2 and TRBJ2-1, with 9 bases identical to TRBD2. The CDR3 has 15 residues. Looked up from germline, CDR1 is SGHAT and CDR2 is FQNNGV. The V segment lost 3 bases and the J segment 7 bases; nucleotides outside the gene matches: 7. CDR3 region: CASSFSGLALNEQFF. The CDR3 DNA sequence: TGTGCCAGCAGCTTTTCGGGACTAGCTCTAAATGAGCAGTTCTTC.

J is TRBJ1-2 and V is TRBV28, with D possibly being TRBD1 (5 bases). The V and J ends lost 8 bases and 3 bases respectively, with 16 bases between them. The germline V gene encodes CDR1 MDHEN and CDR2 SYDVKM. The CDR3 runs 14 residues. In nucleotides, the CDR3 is TGTGCCAGCTGTGATGGGGGACTATACTATGGCTACACCTTC. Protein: CASCDGGLYYGYTF.

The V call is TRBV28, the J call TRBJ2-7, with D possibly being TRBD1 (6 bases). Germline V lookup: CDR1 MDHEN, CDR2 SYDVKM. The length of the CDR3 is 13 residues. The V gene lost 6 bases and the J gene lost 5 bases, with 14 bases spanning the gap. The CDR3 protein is CASRLRNRDEQYF. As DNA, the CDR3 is TGTGCCAGCAGACTTCGTAACAGGGACGAGCAGTACTTC.

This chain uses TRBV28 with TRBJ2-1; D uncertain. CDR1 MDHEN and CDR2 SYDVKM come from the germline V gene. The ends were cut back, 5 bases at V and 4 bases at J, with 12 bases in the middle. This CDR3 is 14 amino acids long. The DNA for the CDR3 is TGTGCCAGCAGTCAGATCGGCCAATACAATGAGCAGTTCTTC. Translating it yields CASSQIGQYNEQFF. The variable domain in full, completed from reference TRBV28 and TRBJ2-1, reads DVKVTQSSRYLVKRTGEKVFLECVQDMDHENMFWYRQDPGLGLRLIYFSYDVKMKEKGDIPEGYSVSREKKERFSLILESASTNQTSMYLCASSQIGQYNEQFFGPGTRLTVL.

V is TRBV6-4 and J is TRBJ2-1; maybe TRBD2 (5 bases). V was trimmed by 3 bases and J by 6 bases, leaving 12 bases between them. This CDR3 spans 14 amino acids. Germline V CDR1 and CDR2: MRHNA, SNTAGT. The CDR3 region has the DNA TGTGCCAGCAGTGAGCTAGCCGCCACCAATGAGCAGTTCTTC. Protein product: CASSELAATNEQFF.